This entry lists 27 T cell receptor beta chains sequenced from one sample in a study of response to subunit inactivated influenza vaccine. In TCRdb, the RT-PCR reads were re-called with MiXCR into one record per CDR3 protein. The sample has 530,000 or so distinct CDR3 sequences, 14% seen once. Sample: PBMCs from blood, taken roughly 12 days after vaccination. These TCRs come from a man aged 45-65 years who received an inactivated influenza vaccine.

The chain employs TRBV4-2 and TRBJ2-1; TRBD2 might be the D (5 bases). The germline CDR1 and CDR2 sequences are LGHNA and YNFKEQ. This CDR3 has 13 residues. V gave up 3 bases and J gave up 9 bases, with 12 bases separating them. CDR3: CASSQEDSAEQFF. The CDR3 nucleotides are TGTGCCAGCAGCCAGGAGGACTCTGCTGAGCAGTTCTTC.

This clonotype has more than one count but fewer than ten. This sequence joins TRBV11-1 and TRBJ2-1; 7 bases line up with TRBD2. The CDR3 runs 17 residues. Germline V CDR1 and CDR2: SGHAT, FQDESV (reference sequence). With 3 bases clipped from V and 4 bases from J, the junction kept 12 bases outside the gene matches. The CDR3 spells CASSFFTAGDPYNEQFF. The DNA of the CDR3 is TGTGCCAGCAGCTTCTTTACGGCGGGAGACCCATACAATGAGCAGTTCTTC.

The rearrangement links TRBV5-6 to TRBJ2-1; 7 positions match TRBD1. Germline V gives CDR1 SGHDT, CDR2 YYEEEE. This CDR3 region has 15 residues. The ends lost 4 bases at V and 9 bases at J; junction bases unmatched: 13. The CDR3 here is CASSVPGQRLGEQFF. The CDR3 nucleotides are TGTGCCAGCAGCGTCCCGGGACAGCGATTGGGTGAGCAGTTCTTC. Looking up the rest from reference TRBV5-6 and TRBJ2-1 gives the full variable domain: DAGVTQSPTHLIKTRGQQVTLRCSPKSGHDTVSWYQQALGQGPQFIFQYYEEEERQRGNFPDRFSGHQFPNYSSELNVNALLLGDSALYLCASSVPGQRLGEQFFGPGTRLTVL.

This clonotype was seen more than once but under ten times. The chain couples TRBV7-9 to TRBJ2-7; D is unresolved. Germline loops: CDR1 SEHNR, CDR2 FQNEAQ (reference sequence). V shed 5 bases and J shed 0 bases, with 20 bases lying between them. The CDR3 sequence is 17 residues long. Here the CDR3 DNA reads TGTGCCAGCAGCAAGATTCCCCGATCCGATACCTCCTACGAGCAGTACTTC. This gives the protein CASSKIPRSDTSYEQYF.

The gene calls are TRBV12-3 or TRBV12-4 and TRBJ2-1, with D perhaps matching TRBD2 (7 bases). The CDR3 length is 17 residues. V was clipped by 5 bases and J by 4 bases, with 21 bases between them. CDR3 in DNA: TGTGCCAGCAGTCCTCACCAAGGGGGGGGCGGATACAATGAGCAGTTCTTC. Amino acid sequence: CASSPHQGGGGYNEQFF.

The CDR3 DNA reads TGTGCCAGCAGCCGAGATTGGACAGGGGTCTACAATGAGCAGTTCTTC. Translated: CASSRDWTGVYNEQFF. The chain has TRBV6-1 and TRBJ2-1, with 9 bases matching TRBD1. Losses at the gene ends were 6 bases for V and 3 bases for J; bases not matched to a gene: 9. Germline values: CDR1 MNHNS, CDR2 SASEGT. This CDR3 has 16 amino acids.

This clonotype has at least ten counts. The CDR3 here is CASSFRAGNTEAFF. CDR3 DNA: TGTGCCAGCAGTTTCCGGGCCGGTAACACTGAAGCTTTCTTT. The V call is TRBV12-3 or TRBV12-4, the J call TRBJ1-1; D is unclear. V was trimmed by 3 bases and J by 2 bases, leaving 10 bases between them. This CDR3 spans 14 amino acids.

This CDR3 is CASSVVGGRQFF. CDR3 coding DNA: TGTGCCAGCAGCGTAGTCGGGGGGCGTCAGTTCTTC. The chain employs TRBV9 and TRBJ2-1; D is perhaps TRBD2 (7 bases). The germline CDR1 and CDR2 sequences are SGDLS and YYNGEE. The V end was cut by 0 bases, the J end by 13 bases, with 11 bases between. The CDR3 runs 12 residues.

In this sample, this clonotype turned up many times. In nucleotides, the CDR3 is TGCGCCAGCAGCCAAAGGACTGCCAAGGCCGGGGAGCTGTTTTTT. Its protein is CASSQRTAKAGELFF. The rearrangement joins TRBV5-1 to TRBJ2-2; TRBD2 might be the D (5 bases). Germline CDR1 reads SGHRS; CDR2 reads YFSETQ. The CDR3 totals 15 residues. V was trimmed by 4 bases and J by 6 bases, leaving 16 bases between them.

This clonotype showed up just a few times. This rearrangement joins TRBV12-3 or TRBV12-4 to TRBJ2-2; D is perhaps TRBD1 (5 bases). This CDR3 is built from 15 residues. V lost 3 bases and J 7 bases, leaving 15 bases between the germline ends. DNA for the CDR3: TGTGCCAGCAGTTTTACCCAGGGTGGGGACGGGGAGCTGTTTTTT. Amino acids: CASSFTQGGDGELFF.

This clonotype was detected only a few times. The gene calls are TRBV6-1 and TRBJ2-7, with D perhaps given as TRBD1 or TRBD2 (6 bases each). V gave up 5 bases and J gave up 3 bases, with 17 bases separating them. This CDR3 has 15 residues. In germline, CDR1 is MNHNS, CDR2 SASEGT. This chain's CDR3 is CASSRGGYARYEQYF. The DNA of the CDR3 is TGTGCCAGCAGTAGAGGGGGGTACGCGCGCTACGAGCAGTACTTC.

The chain couples TRBV28 to TRBJ2-5, with D perhaps matching TRBD2 (6 bases). Deletions cut 7 bases from V and 5 bases from J, with 11 bases between. The CDR3 covers 12 residues. Germline V gene lookup returns CDR1 MDHEN and CDR2 SYDVKM. In DNA form, the CDR3 reads TGTGCCAGCATCGGGGGAGCGGAGACCCAGTACTTC. It specifies CASIGGAETQYF. Looking up the rest from reference TRBV28 and TRBJ2-5 gives the full variable domain: DVKVTQSSRYLVKRTGEKVFLECVQDMDHENMFWYRQDPGLGLRLIYFSYDVKMKEKGDIPEGYSVSREKKERFSLILESASTNQTSMYLCASIGGAETQYFGPGTRLLVL.

The genes are TRBV7-2 and TRBJ2-5, with 7 bases that match TRBD2. V lost 1 base and J lost 5; bases outside the gene matches: 4. The germline gives CDR1 SGHTA, CDR2 FQGNSA. The CDR3 sequence is 14 residues long. The CDR3 loop is CASSLGGRAETQYF. The CDR3 bases are TGTGCCAGCAGCTTAGGGGGGAGGGCGGAGACCCAGTACTTC.

Ten or more counts support this clonotype. The gene calls are TRBV5-6 and TRBJ1-1, with D tentatively TRBD1 (5 bases). The CDR3 is 15 amino acids. Trimming removed 3 bases from V and 0 bases from J, with 12 bases in between. The germline V gene encodes CDR1 SGHDT and CDR2 YYEEEE. CDR3 amino acids: CASSWGRLMNTEAFF. The CDR3 nucleotides read TGTGCCAGCAGCTGGGGACGTCTGATGAACACTGAAGCTTTCTTT.

The rearrangement joins TRBV7-2 to TRBJ1-2, with 9 positions matching TRBD1. The germline V gene encodes CDR1 SGHTA and CDR2 FQGNSA. The CDR3 contains 16 residues. V trimming: 4 bases; J trimming: 2 bases; junction bases outside the gene matches: 8. CDR3 nucleotide sequence: TGTGCCAGCAGCTCGCAGACAGGGGGGATGAACTATGGCTACACCTTC. Its translation is CASSSQTGGMNYGYTF.

This clonotype has ten or more counts. The CDR3 nucleotides are TGTGCCATCAGTGAGGGGGCTGATCAGCCCCAGCATTTT. This encodes CAISEGADQPQHF. The rearrangement uses TRBV10-3 and TRBJ1-5, with TRBD1 as a possible D gene (5 bases). Germline loops: CDR1 ENHRY, CDR2 SYGVKD. The CDR3 totals 13 residues. Trimming cost V 2 bases and J 5 bases, with 7 bases left between them.

This clonotype has a count of ten or more. The CDR3 sequence: CASSQEAVGAPNTEAFF. The CDR3 DNA sequence: TGTGCCAGCAGCCAAGAAGCGGTGGGGGCCCCGAACACTGAAGCTTTCTTT. The gene calls are TRBV3-1 and TRBJ1-1; D might be TRBD1 (6 bases). V gave up 0 bases and J gave up 1 base, with 15 bases separating them. The CDR3 has 17 amino acids. Germline assignment: CDR1 LGHDT and CDR2 YNNKEL (reference sequence).

This clonotype was observed a handful of times. J is TRBJ2-1 and V is TRBV27; 10 bases are a match to TRBD2. J lost 0 bases, V lost 6 bases, and 20 bases had no gene match. The CDR3 sequence is 21 residues long. The germline gives CDR1 MNHEY, CDR2 SMNVEV (reference sequence). The CDR3 sequence is CASRKFHKYSGGPSSYNEQFF. In DNA, the CDR3 is TGTGCCAGCAGGAAATTCCATAAATATAGCGGGGGGCCGAGCTCCTACAATGAGCAGTTCTTC.

The chain is built from TRBV27 and TRBJ2-7; no firm D call. Deletions cut 5 bases from V and 4 bases from J, with 12 bases between. Germline CDR1 MNHEY, CDR2 SMNVEV (reference sequence). This CDR3 spans 13 amino acids. CDR3 loop: CASSHNERYEQYF. DNA for the CDR3: TGTGCCAGCAGTCATAACGAGAGGTACGAGCAGTACTTC.

The table lists this clonotype with a few counts. This rearrangement joins TRBV7-2 to TRBJ2-7; TRBD2 aligns across 11 bases. The trim removed 6 bases at V and 3 bases at J, leaving 7 bases unmatched. CDR1 and CDR2 (germline): SGHTA, FQGNSA. There are 15 residues in the CDR3. The CDR3 spells CASRSPGTSGYEQYF. In DNA, the CDR3 is TGTGCCAGCAGGTCCCCCGGGACTAGCGGCTACGAGCAGTACTTC.

The chain couples TRBV14 to TRBJ2-1, with a weak D call TRBD2 (5 bases). The CDR3 extends over 16 amino acids. Trimming left V 1 base short and J 5 bases short, with 15 bases between. In germline, CDR1 is SGHDN, CDR2 FVKESK. The CDR3 sequence: CASSQVPGLHNNEQFF. The CDR3 region has the DNA TGTGCCAGCAGCCAAGTTCCAGGACTCCACAACAATGAGCAGTTCTTC.

This clonotype was counted ten times or more. The chain recombines TRBV20-1 with TRBJ1-5; D is perhaps TRBD1 (5 bases). With 1 base removed from V and 3 bases from J, the gap between germline ends came to 13 bases. There are 15 residues in the CDR3. Germline V gives CDR1 DFQATT, CDR2 SNEGSKA (reference sequence). As DNA, the CDR3 is TGCAGTGCTAGAGCCCCAGACAGATCCAATCAGCCCCAGCATTTT. Protein: CSARAPDRSNQPQHF.

The chain uses TRBV7-2 and TRBJ2-7; TRBD1 might be the D (5 bases). V shed 2 bases and J shed 5 bases, with 10 bases lying between them. Per the germline V gene, CDR1 is SGHTA and CDR2 is FQGNSA. The CDR3 is 13 amino acids. The CDR3 nucleotides read TGTGCCAGCAGCTTATTAGGGGTGAACGAGCAGTACTTC. It codes for CASSLLGVNEQYF.

V and J are TRBV28 and TRBJ2-1; 8 bases map to TRBD2. Germline V lookup: CDR1 MDHEN, CDR2 SYDVKM. The CDR3 runs to 16 residues. The J segment lost 1 base and the V segment lost 6 bases, leaving 8 bases of the junction unmatched. The CDR3 coding sequence is TGTGCCAGCAGCCCCCGGACTAGCTGGTCCTACAATGAGCAGTTCTTC. Translating it yields CASSPRTSWSYNEQFF.

About this clonotype: At one end, the junction sequence differs from germline, possibly due to a read error. This chain connects TRBV5-1 to TRBJ2-1; TRBD2 agrees at 9 bases. This CDR3 has 17 residues. Germline V gene data show CDR1 as SGHRS and CDR2 as YFSETQ. The CDR3 region is CASSWGSGRTSSNEQFF. Written as DNA, the CDR3 is TGCGCCAGCAGCTGGGGTAGCGGGAGAACCTCCTCCAATGAGCAGTTCTTC.

This clonotype was found a few times. The V call is TRBV4-3, the J call TRBJ2-1; no firm D call. The germline V gene has CDR1 LGHNA and CDR2 YSLEER. With 0 bases removed from V and 8 bases from J, the gap between germline ends came to 14 bases. The CDR3 runs 15 residues. The DNA of the CDR3 is TGCGCCAGCAGCCAAGATGAGACTGCAATGGATGAGCAGTTCTTC. It codes for CASSQDETAMDEQFF.

This clonotype has just a few counts. The CDR3 coding sequence is TGTGCCAGCAGCTCCGGGGCAGCCGGGGAGCTGTTTTTT. It encodes CASSSGAAGELFF. The chain combines TRBV7-7 with TRBJ2-2; tentatively, D is TRBD1 or TRBD2 (5 bases each). V was cut by 4 bases and J by 6 bases, with 9 bases left in between. The CDR3 has 13 amino acids. Germline values: CDR1 SSHAT, CDR2 FNYEAQ (reference sequence).